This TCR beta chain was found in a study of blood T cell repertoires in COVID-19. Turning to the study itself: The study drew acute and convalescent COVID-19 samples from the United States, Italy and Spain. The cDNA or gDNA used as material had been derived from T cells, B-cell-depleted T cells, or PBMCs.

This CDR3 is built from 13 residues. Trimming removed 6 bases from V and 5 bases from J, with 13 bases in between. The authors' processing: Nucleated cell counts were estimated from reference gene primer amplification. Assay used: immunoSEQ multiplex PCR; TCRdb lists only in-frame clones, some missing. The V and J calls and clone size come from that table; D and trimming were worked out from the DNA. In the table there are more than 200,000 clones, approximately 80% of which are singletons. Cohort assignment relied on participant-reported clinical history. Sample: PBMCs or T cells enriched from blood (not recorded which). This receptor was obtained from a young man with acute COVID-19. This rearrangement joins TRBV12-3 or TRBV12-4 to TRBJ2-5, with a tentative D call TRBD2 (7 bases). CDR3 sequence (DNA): TGTGCCAGCAGCTGGGGGGGCCGGGAGACCCAGTACTTC. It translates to CASSWGGRETQYF.